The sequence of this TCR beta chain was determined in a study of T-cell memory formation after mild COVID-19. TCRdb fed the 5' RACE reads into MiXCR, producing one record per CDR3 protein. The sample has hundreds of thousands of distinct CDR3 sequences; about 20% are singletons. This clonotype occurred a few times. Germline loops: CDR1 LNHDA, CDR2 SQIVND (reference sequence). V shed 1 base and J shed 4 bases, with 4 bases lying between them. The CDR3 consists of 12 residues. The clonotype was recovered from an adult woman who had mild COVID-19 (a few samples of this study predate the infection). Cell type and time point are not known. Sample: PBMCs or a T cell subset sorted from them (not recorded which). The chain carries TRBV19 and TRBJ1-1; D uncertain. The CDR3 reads CASSIGVTEAFF. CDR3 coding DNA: TGTGCCAGTAGTATAGGGGTCACTGAAGCTTTCTTT.